This T cell receptor beta chain was captured by sequencing in a study of T cell repertoires in cytomegalovirus infection. This clonotype was found a few times. Its cognate antigen is unknown. The V end lost 1 base, the J end lost 5 bases, and 17 bases lay between the germline ends. CDR3 length: 16 residues. Per germline, CDR1 SEHNR and CDR2 FQNEAQ (reference sequence). One entry per CDR3 protein results from TCRdb running MiXCR on the reads. The data show hundreds of thousands of distinct CDR3 sequences, with under 35% seen just once and around 18% held by the top ten. V usage is TRBV7-9 and J usage is TRBJ1-1; D unclear. The sequenced sample was cultured PBMCs, obtained from culture after CMV antigen stimulation. This clonotype was sampled from a human donor in good health (CMV status not recorded). Some clones in this sample may be carry-over from other donors' samples. The CDR3 sequence: CASSLVGKGGGTEAFF. DNA for the CDR3: TGTGCCAGCAGCTTAGTGGGAAAGGGAGGTGGGACTGAAGCTTTCTTT.